This TCR beta chain was retrieved from a study of OX40 agonist ivuxolimab in advanced cancers. Across the study: Patients' therapy was ivuxolimab, an antibody that acts as an agonist of OX40 (CD134). Study-wide results and caveats: Nonresponders included some who also had low normalized T-cell clonal expansion. Averaged across samples, CD8+ T cells carried more expanded clones than CD4+ did. At 0.1 to 3.0 mg/kg, CD4+ and CD8+ blood T cells expanded clonally by week 6.

The CDR3 has 15 amino acids. Trimming took off 0 bases at V and 5 bases at J, with 8 bases between the two ends. Germline lookup yields CDR1 MNHNY and CDR2 SVGAGI (reference sequence). Data came from immunoSEQ multiplex PCR; TCRdb stores just in-frame clones and leaves some out. This table holds about 95,000 clones, roughly nine tenths found once. Comment on this clone: Its antigen is not identified.

This TCR was recovered from an adult with an advanced solid tumor such as melanoma, head and neck, liver or kidney cancer. This material consisted of CD4+ or CD8+ T cells sorted from blood, taken in a trial of the OX40 agonist ivuxolimab. The J gene is TRBJ1-6, the V gene TRBV6-6; TRBD1 is a possible D gene (6 bases). CDR3 residues: CASSYSAGDNSPLHF. CDR3 bases: TGTGCCAGCAGTTACTCGGCAGGGGATAATTCACCCCTCCACTTT.